This T cell receptor (beta chain) was documented in a study of cytomegalovirus exposure and HLA in healthy donors. Whole-study context: In an early release, HLA-typed donors contributed tens of millions of unique TCR sequences. Findings and caveats of the study: Reports indicate that TCR beta sequences accurately predicted the HLA-A and HLA-B alleles of most subjects. In a later analysis, at a false discovery rate of 0.05, 16,951 TCR beta sequences matched HLA alleles.

The PCR contained 60 Vbeta and 13 Jbeta primers. This table comes from immunoSEQ multiplex PCR, and its TCRdb copy is limited to in-frame clones, with some not included. Among 200,000 to 250,000 clones listed, approximately 79% were seen once. This CDR3 is 14 amino acids long. From germline, CDR1 is SGDLS and CDR2 YYNGEE. Trimming removed 4 bases at V and 4 bases at J, with 12 bases between. About this clone: Its antigen is not identified.

Unrecorded immune exposures were likely, despite nominal health at sampling. The receptor was derived from a man between 18 and 35 years old in good health and CMV-seronegative. V and J are TRBV9 and TRBJ2-1, with D possibly matching TRBD1 (6 bases). The sequenced material came from PBMCs. CDR3 sequence reads: CASSPQGQYNEQFF. The CDR3 DNA is TGTGCCAGCAGCCCCCAAGGACAGTACAATGAGCAGTTCTTC.